This T cell receptor beta chain originates from a study of vaccination and CD4 T cells after COVID-19. Across the whole study: Post-vaccination specimens were collected at a median of about 68 days following dose two (range 14 to 241).

An Oncomine TCR Beta short-read assay was used to sequence the DNA from cultured CD4+ T cells. TCRdb reprocessed the PCR reads via MiXCR and lists one record per CDR3 protein. The sample shows about 20,000 distinct CDR3 sequences, 60% of them seen only once. The treatment was: approximately 11-day PBMC culture with coronavirus spike peptide pools or control peptides (ViraFEST assay). Germline V gives CDR1 MDHEN, CDR2 SYDVKM. The junction had 9 bases not matched to a gene; V was cut back by 7 bases and J by 9 bases. The CDR3 covers 14 residues. Worth noting for this clonotype: Its antigen remains unidentified.

This receptor was taken from a human donor who had recovered from COVID-19. Sequences were derived from CD4+ T cells from blood, cultured in vitro, sampled after SARS-CoV-2 vaccination. The chain is built from TRBV28 and TRBJ2-1; TRBD2 aligns across 10 bases. Here the CDR3 DNA reads TGTGCCAGCAAAAGCGGGGGGGCCGAGGGTGAGCAGTTCTTC. As protein: CASKSGGAEGEQFF. Looking up the rest from reference TRBV28 and TRBJ2-1 gives the full variable domain: DVKVTQSSRYLVKRTGEKVFLECVQDMDHENMFWYRQDPGLGLRLIYFSYDVKMKEKGDIPEGYSVSREKKERFSLILESASTNQTSMYLCASKSGGAEGEQFFGPGTRLTVL.